This T cell receptor (beta chain) was observed in a study of blood T cell repertoires in COVID-19. Participant age was roughly 18 to 90 years, and participants resided in approximately 25 US areas. Either two negative PCRs, clearance, or symptom resolution qualified Cohort 3 donors as recovered. The CDR3 covers 17 residues. The V and J ends lost 1 base and 4 bases respectively, with 16 bases between them. Germline-derived CDR1 and CDR2 are SGHVS and FQNEAQ. Original methodology: The authors estimated nucleated cell counts from reference gene primer amplification. Profiling relied on immunoSEQ multiplex PCR, and the TCRdb table lists in-frame clones only, not all of them. V, J and clone size reflect that table, while D and trimming were determined from the DNA. The table lists a few hundred thousand clones, roughly 89% of them singletons.

Material: PBMCs or T cells enriched from blood (not recorded which). The chain has TRBV7-8 and TRBJ2-2; D might be TRBD2 (7 bases). This receptor was taken from a middle-aged woman who had recovered from COVID-19. CDR3 amino acids: CASSLVSGGASTGELFF. Written as DNA, the CDR3 is TGTGCCAGCAGCTTAGTATCGGGGGGCGCCAGCACCGGGGAGCTGTTTTTT.